This passage covers 26 T cell receptor beta chains from one sample sequenced in a study of blood T cell repertoires in COVID-19. Profiling relied on immunoSEQ multiplex PCR, and the TCRdb table lists in-frame clones only, not all of them. This sample has about 88,000 clones, with around nine tenths found just once. Sequences were obtained from peripheral blood. The receptors originated from a woman at least 80 years old with acute or convalescent COVID-19.

The chain carries TRBV6-1 and TRBJ1-5; no clear D gene. Germline V gene data show CDR1 as MNHNS and CDR2 as SASEGT. V was pared by 0 bases and J by 9 bases, with 9 bases between. CDR3 length: 13 amino acids. CDR3 residues: CASSEAAFRPQHF. CDR3 coding DNA: TGTGCCAGCAGTGAAGCGGCCTTTCGGCCCCAGCATTTT.

The CDR3 loop is CASSFAGTNEKLFF. The CDR3 DNA reads TGTGCCAGCAGCTTTGCGGGAACTAATGAAAAACTGTTTTTT. V gene TRBV7-9 combines with J gene TRBJ1-4; D is unresolved. V lost 3 bases to trimming and J lost 1 base, with 6 bases between them. This CDR3 is built from 14 residues. CDR1 and CDR2 (germline): SEHNR, FQNEAQ (reference sequence).

The chain uses TRBV30 and TRBJ2-7, with D maybe TRBD2 (6 bases). In germline, CDR1 is GTSNPN, CDR2 SVGIG (reference sequence). The CDR3 extends over 13 amino acids. Trimming removed 6 bases from V and 5 bases from J, with 17 bases in between. The chain's CDR3 is CACLRDLKNEQYF. DNA of the CDR3: TGTGCCTGCCTCCGGGACTTAAAAAACGAGCAGTACTTC.

V is TRBV7-3 and J is TRBJ2-7; 7 bases align to TRBD2. The CDR3 runs to 13 residues. V lost 3 bases, J lost 6 bases, and 5 bases stayed unmatched. Germline V CDR1 and CDR2: SGHTA, FQGTGA. The CDR3 reads CASSFREGGEQYF. CDR3 sequence (DNA): TGTGCCAGCAGCTTTAGGGAGGGAGGCGAGCAGTACTTC.

The chain links TRBV2 to TRBJ1-2; D remains unclear. CDR3 length: 13 amino acids. V lost 4 bases, J lost 4 bases, and 10 bases lay in between. Germline CDR1 reads SNHLY; CDR2 reads FYNNEI. CDR3 in amino acids: CASSGIGGYGYTF. Here the CDR3 DNA reads TGTGCCAGCAGTGGCATAGGAGGCTATGGCTACACCTTC.

The chain carries TRBV5-6 and TRBJ2-5; TRBD2 agrees at 7 bases. J gave up 2 bases and V 3 bases, and 10 bases lay outside the gene matches. Germline assignment: CDR1 SGHDT and CDR2 YYEEEE. The CDR3 sequence is 16 residues long. CDR3 sequence: CASSSGGGRVQETQYF. CDR3 sequence (DNA): TGTGCCAGCAGCTCCGGAGGAGGGAGGGTTCAAGAGACCCAGTACTTC.

The V gene is TRBV4-3, the J gene TRBJ1-1; TRBD1 matches at 8 bases. V lost 0 bases, J lost 4 bases, and 4 bases stayed unmatched. CDR3 size: 15 residues. Looked up from germline, CDR1 is LGHNA and CDR2 is YSLEER. The CDR3 loop is CASSQDPTGVTEAFF. The CDR3 coding sequence is TGCGCCAGCAGCCAAGATCCGACAGGGGTCACTGAAGCTTTCTTT.

The J gene is TRBJ2-7, the V gene TRBV18; 7 bases align to TRBD2. The CDR3 runs to 14 residues. Per the germline V gene, CDR1 is KGHSH and CDR2 is LQKENI. J lost 5 bases, V lost 4 bases, and 8 bases had no gene match. The CDR3 sequence: CASSRGGRLDEQYF. The DNA for the CDR3 is TGTGCCAGCTCACGGGGGGGGAGGCTTGACGAGCAGTACTTC.

V gene TRBV9 combines with J gene TRBJ2-2; 7 positions match TRBD2. CDR3 length: 18 residues. V was pared by 0 bases and J by 0 bases, with 8 bases of the junction left unmatched. Germline CDR1 is SGDLS and CDR2 is YYNGEE. The DNA for the CDR3 is TGTGCCAGCAGCGTAGTCGCTAAGAGCGGGACGAACACCGGGGAGCTGTTTTTT. This gives the protein CASSVVAKSGTNTGELFF.

The rearrangement joins TRBV9 to TRBJ2-3; 9 bases line up with TRBD2. After removal of 4 bases from V and 0 bases from J, the junction contained 6 bases not matched to a gene. CDR1 and CDR2 from the germline V gene are SGDLS and YYNGEE. CDR3 length: 16 amino acids. The CDR3 spells CASSTASGASTDTQYF. In nucleotides, the CDR3 is TGTGCCAGCAGCACCGCTAGCGGGGCTAGCACAGATACGCAGTATTTT. Full variable domain (rest looked up from reference TRBV9 and TRBJ2-3): DSGVTQTPKHLITATGQRVTLRCSPRSGDLSVYWYQQSLDQGLQFLIQYYNGEERAKGNILERFSAQQFPDLHSELNLSSLELGDSALYFCASSTASGASTDTQYFGPGTRLTVL.

In DNA, the CDR3 is TGTGCCAGCAGCAAGGGAGGTTCTATCAGGCCCCAGCATTTT. It yields the protein CASSKGGSIRPQHF. The chain is built from TRBV21-1 and TRBJ1-5. TRBV21-1 is termed a pseudogene. This CDR3 comprises 14 residues.

The rearrangement links TRBV5-1 to TRBJ1-6; no definite D call. The CDR3 totals 16 residues. Germline-derived CDR1 and CDR2 are SGHRS and YFSETQ. V shed 0 bases and J shed 5 bases, with 12 bases lying between them. CDR3 sequence: CASSLDGRQDNSPLHF. The CDR3 DNA follows: TGCGCCAGCAGCTTGGACGGCCGCCAGGATAATTCACCCCTCCACTTT.

This chain connects TRBV28 to TRBJ2-7, with 8 bases matching TRBD1. Germline V lookup: CDR1 MDHEN, CDR2 SYDVKM. The CDR3 extends over 14 amino acids. V shed 6 bases, J shed 5 bases, and the junction held 9 bases outside the gene matches. Here the CDR3 reads CASRGAGGAHEQYF. The CDR3 coding sequence is TGTGCCAGCAGGGGGGCAGGGGGCGCTCACGAGCAGTACTTC.

The sample holds a few counts of this clone. Other DNA sequences in the sample encode the same CDR3. CDR3 sequence (DNA): TGTGCCAGCAGCTTTGGGCCGAACACCGGGGAGCTGTTTTTT. Its protein is CASSFGPNTGELFF. This rearrangement joins TRBV7-9 to TRBJ2-2; D gene uncertain. This CDR3 contains 14 residues. V was trimmed by 3 bases and J by 0 bases, leaving 5 bases between them. Per the germline V gene, CDR1 is SEHNR and CDR2 is FQNEAQ (reference sequence).

In the case of this clone: Mismatch with germline at one junction end may stem from a read error. This sequence joins TRBV29-1 and TRBJ1-4; TRBD1 aligns across 11 bases. The CDR3 is 15 residues long. CDR1 and CDR2 (germline): SQVTM, ANQGSEA. The CDR3 DNA is TGCAGCGTGGAAGGACAGGGGGCGGGATTTGAAAAACTGTTTTTT. It translates to CSVEGQGAGFEKLFF.

This chain joins TRBV11-2 and TRBJ1-1; D unresolved. Germline CDR1 SGHAT, CDR2 FQNNGV. Trimming removed 2 bases at V and 5 bases at J, with 15 bases between. The CDR3 runs to 15 residues. Here the CDR3 reads CASSLIAGGQTEAFF. The DNA of the CDR3 is TGTGCCAGCAGCTTAATTGCGGGTGGGCAAACTGAAGCTTTCTTT.

The chain links TRBV19 to TRBJ1-2; a weak D match, TRBD1 (5 bases). Trimming shortened V by 3 bases and J by 5 bases, and 10 bases separated the two germline ends. This CDR3 is 13 amino acids long. Germline lookup yields CDR1 LNHDA and CDR2 SQIVND (reference sequence). The CDR3 DNA follows: TGTGCCAGTAGTATTGAGGGGAGGTATGGCTACACCTTC. This encodes CASSIEGRYGYTF.

The V call is TRBV5-4, the J call TRBJ2-7; D is ambiguous. The germline V gene encodes CDR1 SGHNT and CDR2 YYREEE (reference sequence). V was clipped by 0 bases and J by 5 bases, with 6 bases between them. The CDR3 is 12 amino acids. The CDR3 sequence is CASSLGPDEQYF. CDR3 DNA sequence: TGTGCCAGCAGCTTGGGTCCCGACGAGCAGTACTTC.

Written as DNA, the CDR3 is TGTGCCAGCTCGCCGGACAGGGTTTATTCACCCCTCCACTTT. It encodes CASSPDRVYSPLHF. J is TRBJ1-6 and V is TRBV18; 8 positions agree with TRBD1. Per the germline V gene, CDR1 is KGHSH and CDR2 is LQKENI. V shed 6 bases and J 8 bases; nucleotides not matched to a gene: 6. CDR3 length: 14 amino acids.

The rearrangement joins TRBV3-1 (or the pseudogene TRBV3-2) to TRBJ2-1, with TRBD2 as a possible D gene (5 bases). Germline values: CDR1 LGHDT, CDR2 YNNKEL (reference sequence). The CDR3 has 16 amino acids. V gave up 0 bases and J gave up 3 bases, with 12 bases separating them. The CDR3 DNA reads TGTGCCAGCAGCCAAGAGACCGGGGTTTGCTACAATGAGCAGTTCTTC. Encoded protein: CASSQETGVCYNEQFF.

Written as DNA, the CDR3 is TGTGCCAGTAGTCCTGGCAGCACAGATACGCAGTATTTT. Its translation is CASSPGSTDTQYF. This sequence joins TRBV19 and TRBJ2-3; D call uncertain. The ends were cut back, 5 bases at V and 0 bases at J, with 6 bases in the middle. The CDR3 is 13 residues long. The germline V gene encodes CDR1 LNHDA and CDR2 SQIVND (reference sequence).

The chain carries TRBV7-9 and TRBJ2-5; maybe TRBD2 (6 bases). There are 17 residues in the CDR3. The germline V gene has CDR1 SEHNR and CDR2 FQNEAQ (reference sequence). Trimming pared 1 base from V and 2 bases from J, leaving 17 bases between. The CDR3 DNA reads as TGTGCCAGCAGCTTAGTAGGTAGCGGACGACCTCAAGAGACCCAGTACTTC. This sequence encodes CASSLVGSGRPQETQYF.

The chain carries TRBV6-5 and TRBJ1-5; D gene uncertain. Germline V lookup: CDR1 MNHEY, CDR2 SVGAGI. V was pared by 4 bases and J by 3 bases, with 7 bases between. The CDR3 totals 13 residues. The CDR3 is CASSLRPNQPQHF. Written as DNA, the CDR3 is TGTGCCAGCAGTTTGCGTCCCAATCAGCCCCAGCATTTT.

This rearrangement joins TRBV5-6 to TRBJ2-7; TRBD1 is a possible D gene (6 bases). CDR1 and CDR2 (germline): SGHDT, YYEEEE. V gave up 0 bases and J gave up 2 bases, with 9 bases separating them. The CDR3 consists of 14 residues. The CDR3 coding sequence is TGTGCCAGCAGCTTGGCAGGGGTTACCTACGAGCAGTACTTC. It yields the protein CASSLAGVTYEQYF.

The V and J genes are TRBV9 and TRBJ1-5; 7 bases agree with TRBD1. CDR3 size: 15 residues. V lost 3 bases, J lost 3 bases, and 6 bases stayed unmatched. CDR1 is SGDLS and CDR2 is YYNGEE in the germline V gene. The CDR3, as DNA: TGTGCCAGCAGCGCGGGGGACAGACCCAATCAGCCCCAGCATTTT. This encodes CASSAGDRPNQPQHF.

The chain has TRBV5-1 and TRBJ1-2; 7 nucleotides agree with TRBD1. The V segment lost 3 bases and the J segment 7 bases; nucleotides outside the gene matches: 12. The germline V gene encodes CDR1 SGHRS and CDR2 YFSETQ. CDR3 size: 15 residues. Written as DNA, the CDR3 is TGCGCCAGCAGCTATCAAGGACAGGACGCAAGTGGCTACACCTTC. It translates to CASSYQGQDASGYTF.